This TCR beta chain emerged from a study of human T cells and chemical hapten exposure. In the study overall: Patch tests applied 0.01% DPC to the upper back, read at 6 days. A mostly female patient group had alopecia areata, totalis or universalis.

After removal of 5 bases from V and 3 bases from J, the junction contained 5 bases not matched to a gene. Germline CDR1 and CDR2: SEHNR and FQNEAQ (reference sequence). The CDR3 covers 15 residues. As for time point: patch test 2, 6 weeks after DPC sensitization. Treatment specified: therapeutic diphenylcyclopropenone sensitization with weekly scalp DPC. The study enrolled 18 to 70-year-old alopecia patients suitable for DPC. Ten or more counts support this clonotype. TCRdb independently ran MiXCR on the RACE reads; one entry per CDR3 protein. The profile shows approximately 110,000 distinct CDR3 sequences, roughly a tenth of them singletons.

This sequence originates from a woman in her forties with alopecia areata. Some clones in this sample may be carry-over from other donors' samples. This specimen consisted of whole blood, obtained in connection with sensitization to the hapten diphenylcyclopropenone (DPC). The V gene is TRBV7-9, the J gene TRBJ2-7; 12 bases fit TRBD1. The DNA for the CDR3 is TGTGCCAGCAGCAGGGGGACAGGGGGCGTCTACGAGCAGTACTTC. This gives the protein CASSRGTGGVYEQYF.